The present T cell receptor beta chain was sequenced within a study of blood T cell repertoires in COVID-19. Assay: immunoSEQ multiplex PCR; the TCRdb copy retains only in-frame clones and omits some. The sample lists roughly 61,000 clones, over 75% occurring once. This CDR3 spans 14 amino acids. Germline V lookup: CDR1 MDHEN, CDR2 SYDVKM. V lost 3 bases and J 2 bases, leaving 8 bases between the germline ends. The sample consisted of peripheral blood. The chain combines TRBV28 with TRBJ2-1; tentatively, D is TRBD2 (6 bases). This clonotype was obtained from a man aged 40-50 years with active COVID-19. The CDR3 region has the DNA TGTGCCAGCAGTTTTGGCGGGACCTACAATGAGCAGTTCTTC. Translating it yields CASSFGGTYNEQFF.